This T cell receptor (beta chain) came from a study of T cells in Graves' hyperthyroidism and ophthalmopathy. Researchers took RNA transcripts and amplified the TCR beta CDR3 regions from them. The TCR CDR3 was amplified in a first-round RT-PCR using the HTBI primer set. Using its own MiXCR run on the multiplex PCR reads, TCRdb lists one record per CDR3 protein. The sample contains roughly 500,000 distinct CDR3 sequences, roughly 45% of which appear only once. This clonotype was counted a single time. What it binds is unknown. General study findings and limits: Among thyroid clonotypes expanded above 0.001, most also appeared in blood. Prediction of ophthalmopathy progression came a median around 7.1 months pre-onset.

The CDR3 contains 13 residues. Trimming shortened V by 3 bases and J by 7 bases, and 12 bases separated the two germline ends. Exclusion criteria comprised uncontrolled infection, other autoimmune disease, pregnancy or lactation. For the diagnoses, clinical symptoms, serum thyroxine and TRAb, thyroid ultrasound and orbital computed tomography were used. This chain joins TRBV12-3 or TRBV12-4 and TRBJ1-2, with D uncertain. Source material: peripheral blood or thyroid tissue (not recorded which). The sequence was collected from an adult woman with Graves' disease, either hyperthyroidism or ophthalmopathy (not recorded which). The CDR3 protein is CASSFGESCGYTF. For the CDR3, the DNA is TGTGCCAGCAGTTTTGGTGAAAGTTGTGGCTACACCTTC.